This TCR beta chain comes out of a study of brain T cells in children with intractable seizures. The study, taken as a whole, reports: Pre-surgery blood may have been undersampled, hiding some clones. Viral specificity was inferred only from CDR3 similarity; HCMV serostatus was unknown.

Time point defined: blood from clinic visit 5 months post-surgery; TSC patient then seizure free. Profiled with immunoSEQ multiplex PCR; TCRdb holds only in-frame clones, not every one. The sample lists hundreds of thousands of clones; about 93% were seen once. Germline V lookup: CDR1 MNHEY, CDR2 SVGAGI. The CDR3 has 14 residues. With 6 bases removed from V and 3 bases from J, the gap between germline ends came to 15 bases. In the case of this clone: What it binds is unknown.

The source of this sequence is a boy in the first two years of life with tuberous sclerosis and intractable seizures. The chain combines TRBV6-5 with TRBJ2-7; D might be TRBD2 (6 bases). This specimen consisted of peripheral blood, obtained 4 to 6 months after surgery. The CDR3 DNA reads as TGTGCCAGCAGCGCCGGGGGAAAGGGCTACGAGCAGTACTTC. This translates into CASSAGGKGYEQYF.